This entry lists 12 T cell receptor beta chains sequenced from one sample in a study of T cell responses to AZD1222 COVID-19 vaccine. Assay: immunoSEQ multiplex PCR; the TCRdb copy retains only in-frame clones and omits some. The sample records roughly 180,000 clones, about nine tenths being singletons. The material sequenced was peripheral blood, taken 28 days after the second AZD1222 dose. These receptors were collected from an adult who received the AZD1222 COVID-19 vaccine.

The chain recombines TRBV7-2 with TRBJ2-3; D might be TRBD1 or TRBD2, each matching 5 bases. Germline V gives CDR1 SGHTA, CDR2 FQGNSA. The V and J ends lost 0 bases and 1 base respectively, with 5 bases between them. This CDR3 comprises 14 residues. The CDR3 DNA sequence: TGTGCCAGCAGCTTAGCGGGGGGCACAGATACGCAGTATTTT. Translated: CASSLAGGTDTQYF.

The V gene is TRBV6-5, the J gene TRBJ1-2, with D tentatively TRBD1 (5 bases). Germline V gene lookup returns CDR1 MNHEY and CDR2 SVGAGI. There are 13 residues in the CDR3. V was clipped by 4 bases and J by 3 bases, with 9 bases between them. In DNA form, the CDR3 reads TGTGCCAGCAGTTTGGCGGGGGACTATGGCTACACCTTC. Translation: CASSLAGDYGYTF.

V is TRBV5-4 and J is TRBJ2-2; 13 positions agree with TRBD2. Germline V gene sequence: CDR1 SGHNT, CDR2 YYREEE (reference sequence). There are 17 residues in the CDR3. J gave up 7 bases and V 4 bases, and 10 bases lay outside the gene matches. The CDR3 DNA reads TGTGCCAGCAGCGCCGCCGGGACTAGCGGGACGGGCGGGGAGCTGTTTTTT. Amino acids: CASSAAGTSGTGGELFF.

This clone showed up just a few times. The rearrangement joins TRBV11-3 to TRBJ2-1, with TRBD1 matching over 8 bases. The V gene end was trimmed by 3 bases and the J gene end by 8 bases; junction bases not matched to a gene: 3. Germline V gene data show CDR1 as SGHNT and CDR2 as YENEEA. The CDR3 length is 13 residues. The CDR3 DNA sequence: TGTGCCAGCAGCTTCCCAGGGGGCCATGAGCAGTTCTTC. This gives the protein CASSFPGGHEQFF.

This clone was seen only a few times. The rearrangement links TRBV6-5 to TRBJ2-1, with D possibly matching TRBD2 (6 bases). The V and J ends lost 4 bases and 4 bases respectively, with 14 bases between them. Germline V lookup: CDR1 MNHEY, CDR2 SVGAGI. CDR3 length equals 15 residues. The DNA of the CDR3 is TGTGCCAGCAGTTTGAGTAGCGGAGCGTACAATGAGCAGTTCTTC. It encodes CASSLSSGAYNEQFF.

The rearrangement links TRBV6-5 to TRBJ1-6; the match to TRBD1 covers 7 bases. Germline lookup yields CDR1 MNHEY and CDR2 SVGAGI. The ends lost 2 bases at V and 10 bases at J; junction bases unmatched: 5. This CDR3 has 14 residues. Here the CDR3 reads CASSYRQGVSPLHF. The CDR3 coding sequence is TGTGCCAGCAGTTACCGGCAGGGGGTATCACCCCTCCACTTT.

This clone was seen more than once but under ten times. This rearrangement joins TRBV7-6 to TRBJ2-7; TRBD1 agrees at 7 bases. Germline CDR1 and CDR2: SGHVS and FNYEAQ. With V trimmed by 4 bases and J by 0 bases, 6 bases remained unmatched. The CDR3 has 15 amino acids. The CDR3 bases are TGTGCCAGCAGCTCCCTACAGGGGAACTCCTACGAGCAGTACTTC. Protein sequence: CASSSLQGNSYEQYF.

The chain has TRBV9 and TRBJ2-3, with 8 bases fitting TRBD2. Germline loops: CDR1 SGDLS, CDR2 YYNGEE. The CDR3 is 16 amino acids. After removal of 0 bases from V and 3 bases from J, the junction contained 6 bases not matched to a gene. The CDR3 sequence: CASSVANGGATDTQYF. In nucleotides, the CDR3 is TGTGCCAGCAGCGTAGCAAACGGGGGGGCGACAGATACGCAGTATTTT.

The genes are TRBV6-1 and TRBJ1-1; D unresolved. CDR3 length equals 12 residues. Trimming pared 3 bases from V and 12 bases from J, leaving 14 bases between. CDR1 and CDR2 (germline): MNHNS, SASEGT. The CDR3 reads CASSEGLKETFF. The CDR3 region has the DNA TGTGCCAGCAGTGAGGGGTTGAAGGAAACTTTCTTT.

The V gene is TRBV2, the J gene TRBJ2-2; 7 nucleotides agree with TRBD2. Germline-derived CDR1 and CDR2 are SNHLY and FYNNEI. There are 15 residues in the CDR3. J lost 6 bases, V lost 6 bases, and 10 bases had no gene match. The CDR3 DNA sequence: TGTGCCAGCAGGGCTAGCGGCGGATCCCCCGGGGAGCTGTTTTTT. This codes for CASRASGGSPGELFF.

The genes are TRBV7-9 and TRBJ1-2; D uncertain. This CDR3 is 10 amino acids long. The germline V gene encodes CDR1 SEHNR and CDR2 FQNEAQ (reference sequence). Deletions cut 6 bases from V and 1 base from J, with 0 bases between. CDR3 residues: CASSNYGYTF. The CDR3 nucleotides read TGTGCCAGCAGTAACTATGGCTACACCTTC.

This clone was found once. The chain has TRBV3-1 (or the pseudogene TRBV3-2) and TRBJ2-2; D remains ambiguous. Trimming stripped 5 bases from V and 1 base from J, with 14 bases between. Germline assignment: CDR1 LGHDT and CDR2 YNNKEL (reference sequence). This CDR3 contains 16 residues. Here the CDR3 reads CASSARSRQNTGELFF. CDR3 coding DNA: TGTGCCAGCAGCGCCCGGTCCCGGCAGAACACCGGGGAGCTGTTTTTT.